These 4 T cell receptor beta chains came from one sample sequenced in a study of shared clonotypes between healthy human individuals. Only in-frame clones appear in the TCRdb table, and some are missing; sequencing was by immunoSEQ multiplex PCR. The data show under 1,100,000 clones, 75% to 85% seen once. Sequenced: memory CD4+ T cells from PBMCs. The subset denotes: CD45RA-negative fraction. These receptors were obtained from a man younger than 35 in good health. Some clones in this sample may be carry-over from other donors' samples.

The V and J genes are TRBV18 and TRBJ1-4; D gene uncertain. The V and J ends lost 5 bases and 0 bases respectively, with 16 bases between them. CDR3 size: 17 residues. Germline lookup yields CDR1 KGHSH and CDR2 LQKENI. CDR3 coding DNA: TGTGCCAGCTCATCCTCAAGCCCCCGCGCAACTAATGAAAAACTGTTTTTT. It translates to CASSSSSPRATNEKLFF.

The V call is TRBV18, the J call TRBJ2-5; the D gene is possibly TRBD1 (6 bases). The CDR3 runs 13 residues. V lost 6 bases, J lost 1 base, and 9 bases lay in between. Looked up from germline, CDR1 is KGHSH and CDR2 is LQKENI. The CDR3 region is CASSMTGQETQYF. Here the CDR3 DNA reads TGTGCCAGCTCTATGACAGGCCAAGAGACCCAGTACTTC.

The CDR3 DNA is TGCGCCAGCAGCCCGGATTCACCGGGACTAGCTCCAGCGGGAGTATCATTTGAGCAGTTCTTC. Encoded protein: CASSPDSPGLAPAGVSFEQFF. V is TRBV5-1 and J is TRBJ2-1; 9 bases align to TRBD2. The V gene's germline CDR1 is SGHRS and CDR2 YFSETQ. The CDR3 runs 21 residues. Germline trimming cut 4 bases from V and 9 bases from J; bases unmatched to any gene: 29.

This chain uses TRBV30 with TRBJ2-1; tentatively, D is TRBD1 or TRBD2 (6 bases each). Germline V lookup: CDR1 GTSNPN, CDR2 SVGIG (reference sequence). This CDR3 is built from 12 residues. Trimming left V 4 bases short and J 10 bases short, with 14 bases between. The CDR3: CAWNNREEEQFF. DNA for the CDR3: TGTGCCTGGAACAACAGGGAGGAAGAGCAGTTCTTC.